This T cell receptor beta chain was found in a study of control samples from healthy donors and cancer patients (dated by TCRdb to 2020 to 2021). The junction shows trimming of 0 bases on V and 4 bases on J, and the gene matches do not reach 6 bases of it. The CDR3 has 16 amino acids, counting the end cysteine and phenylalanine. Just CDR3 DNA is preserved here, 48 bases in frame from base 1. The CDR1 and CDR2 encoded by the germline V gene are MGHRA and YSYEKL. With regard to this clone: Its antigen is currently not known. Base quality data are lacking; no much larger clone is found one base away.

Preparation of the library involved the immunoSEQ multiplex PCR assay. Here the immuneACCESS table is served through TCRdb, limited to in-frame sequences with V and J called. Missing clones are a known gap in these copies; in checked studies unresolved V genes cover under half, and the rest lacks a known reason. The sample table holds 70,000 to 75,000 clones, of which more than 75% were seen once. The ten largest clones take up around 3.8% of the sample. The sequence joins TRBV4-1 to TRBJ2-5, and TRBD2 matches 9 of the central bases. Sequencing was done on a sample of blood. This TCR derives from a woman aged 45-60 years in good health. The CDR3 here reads CASSQDAGGRGETQYF. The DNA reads TGCGCCAGCAGCCAAGATGCTGGCGGGAGGGGAGAGACCCAGTACTTC.